Each of the 27 T cell receptor beta chains below was sequenced from the same sample in a study of response to subunit inactivated influenza vaccine. TCRdb passed the RT-PCR reads through MiXCR, listing each CDR3 protein once. This table holds about 700,000 distinct CDR3 sequences, around 14% found once. Source: PBMCs from blood, taken roughly 2 weeks before vaccination. The receptors shown here come from a man aged 50-59 years who received an inactivated influenza vaccine.

The sample holds many counts of this clonotype. The chain carries TRBV18 and TRBJ2-6; D gene unclear. Germline CDR1 is KGHSH and CDR2 is LQKENI. V was trimmed by 6 bases and J by 0 bases, leaving 6 bases between them. The CDR3 sequence is 14 residues long. In nucleotides, the CDR3 is TGTGCCAGCTCCCGGACCTCTGGGGCCAACGTCCTGACTTTC. Amino acid sequence: CASSRTSGANVLTF.

This clonotype was seen repeatedly, ten times or more. This chain connects TRBV12-3 or TRBV12-4 to TRBJ2-3, with TRBD2 identical over 12 bases. This CDR3 spans 15 amino acids. Losses at the gene ends were 3 bases for V and 7 bases for J; bases not matched to a gene: 5. CDR3 amino acids: CASSFSSGRANTQYF. The CDR3 region has the DNA TGTGCCAGCAGTTTCTCTAGCGGGAGGGCGAATACGCAGTATTTT.

This clonotype appeared a few times. The chain employs TRBV7-9 and TRBJ2-7, with D possibly TRBD1 on 7 matching bases. Between the trimmed V and J ends, which lost 5 bases and 4 bases, there was a span of 18 bases. The CDR3 extends over 15 amino acids. The germline V gene encodes CDR1 SEHNR and CDR2 FQNEAQ (reference sequence). In nucleotides, the CDR3 is TGTGCCAGCAGCGTCCTCGGGGGACAGACTTACGAGCAGTACTTC. Translation: CASSVLGGQTYEQYF.

The gene calls are TRBV10-3 and TRBJ2-7; 10 bases agree with TRBD2. V was clipped by 0 bases and J by 5 bases; unmatched bases: 13. This CDR3 has 18 amino acids. Per the germline V gene, CDR1 is ENHRY and CDR2 is SYGVKD. The CDR3 coding sequence is TGTGCCATCAGTGAGTCGATCTTTAGCGGGGGGCTGGGGGACGAGCAGTACTTC. Translated: CAISESIFSGGLGDEQYF.

This clonotype was found a few times. The chain has TRBV4-3 and TRBJ1-2, with unresolved D. Trimming stripped 1 base from V and 3 bases from J, with 9 bases between. Looked up from germline, CDR1 is LGHNA and CDR2 is YSLEER. The CDR3 extends over 14 amino acids. The CDR3 sequence is CASSQVAGDYGYTF. As DNA, the CDR3 is TGCGCCAGCAGCCAAGTAGCGGGCGACTATGGCTACACCTTC.

This clonotype was observed a few times. The chain joins TRBV20-1 to TRBJ2-1, with D uncertain. The CDR3 is made up of 16 amino acids. Trimming stripped 5 bases from V and 6 bases from J, with 23 bases between. From germline, CDR1 is DFQATT and CDR2 SNEGSKA (reference sequence). CDR3 coding DNA: TGCAGTGCTCTACCACTACAATTACGACTGGTCAATGAGCAGTTCTTC. As protein: CSALPLQLRLVNEQFF.

This clonotype was found many times. The V and J genes are TRBV7-2 and TRBJ2-1, with 7 bases lining up with TRBD2. The CDR3 is 16 residues long. The germline gives CDR1 SGHTA, CDR2 FQGNSA. With 1 base clipped from V and 0 bases from J, the junction kept 3 bases outside the gene matches. CDR3 bases: TGTGCCAGCAGCTTAGTAGGACTAGACTCCTACAATGAGCAGTTCTTC. This translates into CASSLVGLDSYNEQFF.

The V and J genes are TRBV4-2 and TRBJ2-3; D is uncertain. The CDR3 consists of 16 residues. V was clipped by 1 base and J by 5 bases, with 16 bases between them. In germline, CDR1 is LGHNA, CDR2 YNFKEQ. The CDR3 loop is CASSQGLRNQVDTQYF. CDR3 in DNA: TGTGCCAGCAGCCAAGGTCTACGAAACCAAGTAGATACGCAGTATTTT.

V usage is TRBV11-1 and J usage is TRBJ2-3, with D hard to call. V was clipped by 2 bases and J by 2 bases, with 20 bases between them. This CDR3 contains 18 residues. The germline V gene has CDR1 SGHAT and CDR2 FQDESV (reference sequence). The CDR3 here is CASSLSATGSAITDTQYF. CDR3 sequence (DNA): TGTGCCAGCAGCTTAAGTGCCACGGGCAGTGCAATCACAGATACGCAGTATTTT.

In its sample, this clonotype was seen a few times. The gene calls are TRBV9 and TRBJ2-1, with D possibly being TRBD1 (6 bases). Germline CDR1 is SGDLS and CDR2 is YYNGEE. V was clipped by 0 bases and J by 10 bases, with 8 bases between them. The CDR3 spans 12 residues. CDR3 nucleotide sequence: TGTGCCAGCAGCGTAGTGAGGGGGGAGCAGTTCTTC. It specifies CASSVVRGEQFF.

This clonotype appeared a few times. Written as DNA, the CDR3 is TGTGCCAGCAGAAGGAGCGGCAATGAGCAGTTCTTC. Translated, it gives CASRRSGNEQFF. The rearrangement uses TRBV11-1 and TRBJ2-1; D may be TRBD2 (5 bases). V was pared by 6 bases and J by 6 bases, with 9 bases between. CDR3 length: 12 residues. Germline CDR1 is SGHAT and CDR2 is FQDESV (reference sequence). Complete variable domain (other parts from reference TRBV11-1 and TRBJ2-1): EAEVAQSPRYKITEKSQAVAFWCDPISGHATLYWYRQILGQGPELLVQFQDESVVDDSQLPKDRFSAERLKGVDSTLKIQPAELGDSAMYLCASRRSGNEQFFGPGTRLTVL.

The chain links TRBV2 to TRBJ1-2; D might be TRBD1 (5 bases). Germline loops: CDR1 SNHLY, CDR2 FYNNEI. The CDR3 extends over 17 amino acids. The CDR3 region has the DNA TGTACCTTCAGTTTTTCAGCCGGGACCGCACCTAACTATGGCTACACCTTC. Translation: CTFSFSAGTAPNYGYTF.

This clonotype came up a few times. The chain is built from TRBV9 and TRBJ2-5; 9 nucleotides line up with TRBD2. Germline V gives CDR1 SGDLS, CDR2 YYNGEE. CDR3 length: 15 residues. The V gene end was trimmed by 0 bases and the J gene end by 8 bases; junction bases not matched to a gene: 8. CDR3 bases: TGTGCCAGCAGCGTAGATGGGGGTAGCGGGAGAACCCAGTACTTC. Protein: CASSVDGGSGRTQYF.

The sample holds a few counts of this clonotype. The V gene is TRBV12-3 or TRBV12-4, the J gene TRBJ2-5; the match to TRBD2 covers 8 bases. Germline trimming cut 7 bases from V and 2 bases from J; bases unmatched to any gene: 9. This CDR3 region has 15 residues. This CDR3 reads CASKSGGPKQETQYF. DNA for the CDR3: TGTGCCAGCAAATCGGGGGGGCCAAAGCAAGAGACCCAGTACTTC.

The rearrangement joins TRBV29-1 to TRBJ1-1, with unresolved D. Germline values: CDR1 SQVTM, CDR2 ANQGSEA. Trimming cost V 2 bases and J 5 bases, with 15 bases left between them. This CDR3 spans 14 amino acids. The CDR3 nucleotides read TGCAGCGTTGAACCCCCGGCCCGGAGGACTGAAGCTTTCTTT. Translation: CSVEPPARRTEAFF.

The chain is built from TRBV7-9 and TRBJ2-7; D is unresolved. From germline, CDR1 is SEHNR and CDR2 FQNEAQ (reference sequence). Trimming stripped 4 bases from V and 7 bases from J, with 14 bases between. The CDR3 covers 13 residues. In DNA form, the CDR3 reads TGTGCCAGCAGCTCCACCGATCGTGTGGAGCAGTACTTC. Translating gives CASSSTDRVEQYF.

The V gene is TRBV25-1, the J gene TRBJ2-1; maybe TRBD2 (6 bases). CDR1 and CDR2 from the germline V gene are MGHDK and SYGVNS. CDR3 size: 14 residues. Deletions cut 2 bases from V and 3 bases from J, with 8 bases between. The CDR3 bases are TGTGCCAGCAGTGAAGGACTATTCTACAATGAGCAGTTCTTC. Amino acid sequence: CASSEGLFYNEQFF.

This chain connects TRBV4-2 to TRBJ1-1; 10 nucleotides agree with TRBD1. Germline trimming cut 1 base from V and 10 bases from J; bases unmatched to any gene: 9. The CDR3 consists of 15 residues. Germline loops: CDR1 LGHNA, CDR2 YNFKEQ. In DNA, the CDR3 is TGTGCCAGCAGCCAAGGACAGGGGGCCGACGGTCCAGCTTTCTTT. It is translated as CASSQGQGADGPAFF.

V is TRBV5-1 and J is TRBJ1-2; a weak D match, TRBD1 (6 bases). V lost 3 bases and J lost 4, with 13 bases in between. CDR1 SGHRS and CDR2 YFSETQ come from the germline V gene. This CDR3 contains 14 residues. CDR3 in DNA: TGCGCCAGCAGCTACAACCAGGGGATCTATGGCTACACCTTC. The encoded protein is CASSYNQGIYGYTF.

This clonotype has just a few counts. The J gene is TRBJ2-7, the V gene TRBV29-1, with D perhaps matching TRBD1 (7 bases). Deletions cut 6 bases from V and 4 bases from J, with 13 bases between. Germline V CDR1 and CDR2: SQVTM, ANQGSEA. This CDR3 has 12 residues. This CDR3 reads CSVGGRGYEQYF. CDR3 coding DNA: TGCAGCGTCGGGGGCAGGGGGTACGAGCAGTACTTC.

This clonotype has more than one count but fewer than ten. The V and J genes are TRBV11-2 and TRBJ2-3, with TRBD2 matching over 13 bases. With V trimmed by 3 bases and J by 0 bases, 6 bases remained unmatched. The CDR3 is 18 amino acids. Germline loops: CDR1 SGHAT, CDR2 FQNNGV. The CDR3 spells CASSFGTSGAPSTDTQYF. CDR3 sequence (DNA): TGTGCCAGCAGCTTCGGGACTAGCGGGGCCCCTAGCACAGATACGCAGTATTTT.

The chain combines TRBV12-3 or TRBV12-4 with TRBJ1-1; no clear D. Trimming took 8 bases from V and 1 from J, leaving 8 bases between them. This CDR3 comprises 12 residues. CDR3 protein: CASASRNTEAFF. CDR3 nucleotide sequence: TGTGCCAGCGCGTCACGGAACACTGAAGCTTTCTTT.

This clonotype was detected ten times or more. The chain is built from TRBV29-1 and TRBJ2-1; no reliable D call. This CDR3 contains 10 residues. Trimming left V 4 bases short and J 9 bases short, with 7 bases between. The germline gives CDR1 SQVTM, CDR2 ANQGSEA. Written as DNA, the CDR3 is TGCAGCGTTGTTTCTTTTGAGCAGTTCTTC. Translated, it gives CSVVSFEQFF.

The chain is built from TRBV29-1 and TRBJ2-7; perhaps D is TRBD1 or TRBD2 (5 bases each). Trimming took 6 bases from V and 3 from J, leaving 12 bases between them. The CDR3 spans 12 residues. Looked up from germline, CDR1 is SQVTM and CDR2 is ANQGSEA. CDR3 nucleotides: TGCAGCGTAAAGGGACGGATCTACGAGCAGTACTTC. It specifies CSVKGRIYEQYF.

The V call is TRBV20-1, the J call TRBJ2-1, with 10 bases lining up with TRBD2. This CDR3 region has 16 residues. Germline values: CDR1 DFQATT, CDR2 SNEGSKA (reference sequence). J lost 3 bases, V lost 0 bases, and 5 bases had no gene match. CDR3 sequence reads: CSARDDLAGDYNEQFF. The CDR3 coding sequence is TGCAGTGCTAGAGATGACCTAGCGGGGGACTACAATGAGCAGTTCTTC.

V and J are TRBV24-1 and TRBJ2-1; 8 bases line up with TRBD1. J gave up 6 bases and V 4 bases, and 7 bases lay outside the gene matches. Germline V CDR1 and CDR2: KGHDR, SFDVKD. This CDR3 comprises 15 residues. CDR3 in DNA: TGTGCCACCAGTGACCCGACAGGGGCTCGCAATGAGCAGTTCTTC. Translated, it gives CATSDPTGARNEQFF.

This clonotype turned up a few times. The chain combines TRBV20-1 with TRBJ2-5, with D unresolved. Trimming took off 0 bases at V and 7 bases at J, with 6 bases between the two ends. The CDR3 extends over 11 amino acids. Germline CDR1 reads DFQATT; CDR2 reads SNEGSKA (reference sequence). CDR3 bases: TGCAGTGCTAGAGATCGACGGACCCAGTACTTC. As protein: CSARDRRTQYF.